The 6 T cell receptor beta chains below come from one sample, sequenced in a study of blood T cell repertoires in COVID-19. Some clones are missing from TCRdb's copy, which holds only in-frame ones; the method was immunoSEQ multiplex PCR. The table lists around 330,000 clones, roughly 90% of them singletons. What was sequenced was PBMCs or T cells enriched from blood (not recorded which). These TCRs come from a woman aged 40 to 49 who had recovered from COVID-19.

This chain connects TRBV3-1 (or the pseudogene TRBV3-2) to TRBJ2-1, with 8 positions matching TRBD2. Germline loops: CDR1 LGHDT, CDR2 YNNKEL (reference sequence). After removal of 0 bases from V and 10 bases from J, the junction contained 11 bases not matched to a gene. This CDR3 region has 16 residues. The CDR3 protein is CASSQERGDPVMEQFF. In DNA, the CDR3 is TGTGCCAGCAGCCAAGAGCGGGGGGACCCCGTCATGGAGCAGTTCTTC.

This chain joins TRBV7-3 and TRBJ2-5, with 8 bases aligning to TRBD2. Trimming removed 5 bases from V and 7 bases from J; junction bases left unmatched: 9. The germline gives CDR1 SGHTA, CDR2 FQGTGA. The CDR3 is 14 residues long. CDR3 bases: TGTGCCAGCAGCCCCGGGGACGGGAGGGGGACCCAGTACTTC. This codes for CASSPGDGRGTQYF.

This chain joins TRBV5-1 and TRBJ2-7, with 9 positions matching TRBD1. CDR1 is SGHRS and CDR2 is YFSETQ in the germline V gene. With V trimmed by 2 bases and J by 8 bases, 5 bases remained unmatched. This CDR3 is built from 13 residues. The CDR3 coding sequence is TGCGCCAGCAGCTTAGAGACAGGGGGGCAGCAGTACTTC. Protein product: CASSLETGGQQYF. Full variable domain (outside the CDR3, taken from reference TRBV5-1 and TRBJ2-7): KAGVTQTPRYLIKTRGQQVTLSCSPISGHRSVSWYQQTPGQGLQFLFEYFSETQRNKGNFPGRFSGRQFSNSRSEMNVSTLELGDSALYLCASSLETGGQQYFGPGTRLTVT.

The V call is TRBV11-3, the J call TRBJ1-1, with a tentative D call TRBD1 (5 bases). Germline-derived CDR1 and CDR2 are SGHNT and YENEEA. This CDR3 spans 14 amino acids. Trimming shortened V by 5 bases and J by 1 base, and 11 bases separated the two germline ends. The CDR3 sequence is CASSPQVANTEAFF. CDR3 DNA: TGTGCCAGCAGCCCACAGGTGGCGAACACTGAAGCTTTCTTT.

The chain is built from TRBV30 and TRBJ2-1; 10 nucleotides line up with TRBD2. This CDR3 contains 15 residues. V trimming: 2 bases; J trimming: 6 bases; junction bases outside the gene matches: 7. Germline-derived CDR1 and CDR2 are GTSNPN and SVGIG (reference sequence). CDR3 protein: CAWSLGTSVSNEQFF. The CDR3 region has the DNA TGTGCCTGGAGTCTGGGGACTAGCGTAAGCAATGAGCAGTTCTTC.

The chain is built from TRBV5-3 and TRBJ2-1, with 13 bases identical to TRBD2. TRBV5-3 carries the ORF label, with uncertain function. The CDR3 extends over 18 amino acids. V was clipped by 2 bases and J by 2 bases; unmatched bases: 7. DNA for the CDR3: TGTGCCAGAAGCTTCTGGACTAGCGGGAGTTGGACCTACAATGAGCAGTTCTTC. Translated: CARSFWTSGSWTYNEQFF.